The next 30 T cell receptor beta chains were all read from a single sample in a study of shared clonotypes between healthy human individuals (dated by TCRdb to the early 2020s). Library creation used the immunoSEQ multiplex PCR assay. The immuneACCESS repertoire file appears here via TCRdb, limited to in-frame rearrangements. These files lack a portion of the clones; in checked studies, under half of the deficit traces to unresolved V genes, and the cause of the others is not known. Across this sample there are 2 million to 2.5 million clones, with under 95% seen only once. Approximately 0.41% of the sample is taken by the ten largest. Sequencing was carried out using naive CD4+ T cells from PBMCs. Sample cell subset or site, as interpreted from the label and publication: CD45RA+ positively selected. The receptor set was obtained from a man younger than 30 in good health. Some clones in this sample may be carry-over from other donors' samples.

The chain is built from TRBV13 and TRBJ2-7; weak D call: TRBD1 (6 bases). V was cut by 5 bases and J by 3 bases, with 17 bases left in between. CDR1 is PRHDT, CDR2 FYEKMQ, per germline (reference sequence). The CDR3 covers 15 residues. CDR3 loop: CASSPRQARFYEQYF. Written as DNA, the CDR3 is TGTGCCAGCAGCCCCCGACAGGCCCGATTCTACGAGCAGTACTTC.

This chain uses TRBV9 with TRBJ1-2; D gene unclear. Per the germline V gene, CDR1 is SGDLS and CDR2 is YYNGEE. This CDR3 contains 15 residues. V lost 2 bases, J lost 2 bases, and 13 bases lay in between. The CDR3 sequence: CASSVDSRPNYGYTF. The CDR3 nucleotides are TGTGCCAGCAGCGTTGACTCCCGACCGAACTATGGCTACACCTTC.

The J gene is TRBJ1-4, the V gene TRBV29-1, with TRBD1 matching over 11 bases. In germline, CDR1 is SQVTM, CDR2 ANQGSEA. V trimming: 3 bases; J trimming: 7 bases; junction bases outside the gene matches: 4. This CDR3 region has 14 residues. CDR3 sequence reads: CSVEGDRGSEKLFF. The DNA of the CDR3 is TGCAGCGTTGAGGGGGACAGGGGGTCTGAAAAACTGTTTTTT.

The chain carries TRBV28 and TRBJ2-3; 10 bases fit TRBD2. Trimming removed 5 bases from V and 6 bases from J; junction bases left unmatched: 8. The CDR3 has 15 amino acids. Germline values: CDR1 MDHEN, CDR2 SYDVKM. The CDR3 is CASSLAGAQRDTQYF. CDR3 sequence (DNA): TGTGCCAGCAGTCTAGCGGGAGCCCAGCGGGATACGCAGTATTTT.

With respect to this clone: This specimen includes other DNA sequences encoding the same CDR3. V gene TRBV30 combines with J gene TRBJ2-7; D unresolved. Germline CDR1 and CDR2: GTSNPN and SVGIG (reference sequence). The CDR3 runs to 11 residues. V lost 3 bases, J lost 0 bases, and 3 bases lay in between. The CDR3 DNA sequence: TGTGCCTGGAGCCTCTCCTACGAGCAGTACTTC. It specifies CAWSLSYEQYF. The variable domain in full, completed from reference TRBV30 and TRBJ2-7, reads SQTIHQWPATLVQPVGSPLSLECTVEGTSNPNLYWYRQAAGRGLQLLFYSVGIGQISSEVPQNLSASRPQDRQFILSSKKLLLSDSGFYLCAWSLSYEQYFGPGTRLTVT.

The V and J genes are TRBV7-9 and TRBJ2-5; the D gene is possibly TRBD1 (5 bases). V shed 3 bases and J shed 4 bases, with 9 bases lying between them. Per germline, CDR1 SEHNR and CDR2 FQNEAQ (reference sequence). The length of the CDR3 is 13 residues. CDR3: CASSFRVGETQYF. The DNA of the CDR3 is TGTGCCAGCAGCTTCAGGGTAGGAGAGACCCAGTACTTC.

Details on this clone: Other DNA sequences in this sample translate to the same CDR3. The chain employs TRBV28 and TRBJ1-5; D perhaps matches TRBD1 (5 bases). The germline gives CDR1 MDHEN, CDR2 SYDVKM. The CDR3 length is 15 residues. Trimming shortened V by 5 bases and J by 2 bases, and 13 bases separated the two germline ends. In DNA form, the CDR3 reads TGTGCCAGCAGTCCGCTTGGCAGGGGCAATCAGCCCCAGCATTTT. It specifies CASSPLGRGNQPQHF.

This clone appeared once. The chain recombines TRBV9 with TRBJ2-7; 15 bases align to TRBD2. V was pared by 0 bases and J by 2 bases, with 6 bases of the junction left unmatched. Germline-derived CDR1 and CDR2 are SGDLS and YYNGEE. This CDR3 is 18 amino acids long. CDR3 DNA sequence: TGTGCCAGCAGCGTAGAGGGACTAGCGGGAGGCCCACCCTACGAGCAGTACTTC. The encoded protein is CASSVEGLAGGPPYEQYF.

This clone was observed a few times. This rearrangement joins TRBV5-1 to TRBJ1-3; possibly TRBD1 for D (6 bases). The CDR3 runs 15 residues. The V and J ends lost 4 bases and 4 bases respectively, with 15 bases between them. Germline V gene sequence: CDR1 SGHRS, CDR2 YFSETQ. This CDR3 is CASSIDRLDGNTIYF. The CDR3 coding sequence is TGCGCCAGCAGCATCGACAGGTTGGACGGAAACACCATATATTTT. The whole variable domain, remainder taken from reference TRBV5-1 and TRBJ1-3, is KAGVTQTPRYLIKTRGQQVTLSCSPISGHRSVSWYQQTPGQGLQFLFEYFSETQRNKGNFPGRFSGRQFSNSRSEMNVSTLELGDSALYLCASSIDRLDGNTIYFGEGSWLTVV.

There are a few counts of this clone. The chain combines TRBV6-6 with TRBJ2-1, with D unresolved. CDR1 is MNHNY, CDR2 SVGAGI, per germline (reference sequence). With 5 bases removed from V and 10 bases from J, the gap between germline ends came to 12 bases. This CDR3 spans 12 amino acids. The CDR3 protein is CASSRAGGEQFF. CDR3 DNA sequence: TGTGCCAGCAGTCGGGCAGGTGGAGAGCAGTTCTTC.

The V and J genes are TRBV25-1 and TRBJ2-7; D gene ambiguous. CDR3 length: 12 residues. CDR1 and CDR2 from the germline V gene are MGHDK and SYGVNS. The germline V and J ends were trimmed by 0 bases and 6 bases, with 6 bases remaining between them. In nucleotides, the CDR3 is TGTGCCAGCAGTGAATATCCCCTCGAGCAGTACTTC. Translation: CASSEYPLEQYF.

The chain couples TRBV5-1 to TRBJ2-2, with D unclear. This CDR3 is built from 16 residues. V lost 3 bases and J lost 0, with 12 bases in between. Germline CDR1 reads SGHRS; CDR2 reads YFSETQ. As DNA, the CDR3 is TGCGCCAGCAGCTCCGGGCCTCTGTCGAACACCGGGGAGCTGTTTTTT. This gives the protein CASSSGPLSNTGELFF.

The chain is built from TRBV21-1 and TRBJ1-4; the table assigns TRBD1, which was not confirmed against the DNA. TRBV21-1 is a listed pseudogene. The CDR3 has 15 residues. DNA for the CDR3: TGTGCCAGCAGCAAAGCAGGGGGAGCCAGGGAAAAACTGTTTTTT. This codes for CASSKAGGAREKLFF.

A note on this clone: The sample contains more than one DNA sequence encoding this CDR3. J is TRBJ2-3 and V is TRBV5-1; D perhaps matches TRBD1 (6 bases). Trimming stripped 0 bases from V and 2 bases from J, with 7 bases between. The germline CDR1 and CDR2 sequences are SGHRS and YFSETQ. The CDR3 totals 14 residues. CDR3 loop: CASSLGGLTDTQYF. As DNA, the CDR3 is TGCGCCAGCAGCTTGGGGGGGCTCACAGATACGCAGTATTTT.

V gene TRBV5-5 combines with J gene TRBJ2-5; a possible D gene is TRBD2 (5 bases). The CDR3 sequence is 13 residues long. The germline V and J ends were trimmed by 0 bases and 4 bases, with 7 bases remaining between them. Germline assignment: CDR1 SGHKS and CDR2 YYEKEE (reference sequence). DNA for the CDR3: TGTGCCAGCAGCTTGGTTGGGAGAGAGACCCAGTACTTC. Its translation: CASSLVGRETQYF.

Concerning this clone itself: The same CDR3 arises from other DNA sequences in this sample as well. The chain joins TRBV7-9 to TRBJ1-1, with a tentative D call TRBD1 (5 bases). This CDR3 comprises 13 residues. V shed 5 bases and J shed 3 bases, with 10 bases lying between them. Looked up from germline, CDR1 is SEHNR and CDR2 is FQNEAQ (reference sequence). The CDR3 sequence is CASSLGGDTEAFF. The CDR3 coding sequence is TGTGCCAGCAGCCTCGGGGGGGACACTGAAGCTTTCTTT.

The chain carries TRBV7-8 and TRBJ2-7; D uncertain. The CDR3 contains 12 residues. V was pared by 4 bases and J by 5 bases, with 9 bases between. Germline CDR1 SGHVS, CDR2 FQNEAQ. The CDR3 DNA sequence: TGTGCCAGCAGCTCCACGACGAACGAGCAGTACTTC. Encoded protein: CASSSTTNEQYF.

This rearrangement joins TRBV5-1 to TRBJ2-2; possibly TRBD1 for D (6 bases). The CDR3 runs to 15 residues. Trimming took 0 bases from V and 4 from J, leaving 10 bases between them. From germline, CDR1 is SGHRS and CDR2 YFSETQ. Here the CDR3 reads CASSLVSGATGELFF. The CDR3 DNA sequence: TGCGCCAGCAGCTTGGTTTCAGGGGCCACCGGGGAGCTGTTTTTT.

The chain carries TRBV30 and TRBJ1-3; D is unclear. The V end was cut by 4 bases, the J end by 2 bases, with 12 bases between. Germline lookup yields CDR1 GTSNPN and CDR2 SVGIG (reference sequence). This CDR3 has 14 residues. CDR3 amino acids: CAWKVGVTGNTIYF. The CDR3 DNA is TGTGCCTGGAAGGTGGGCGTAACTGGAAACACCATATATTTT.

The V call is TRBV27, the J call TRBJ2-1; 13 nucleotides agree with TRBD2. Germline V gene sequence: CDR1 MNHEY, CDR2 SMNVEV (reference sequence). J gave up 9 bases and V 4 bases, and 9 bases lay outside the gene matches. This CDR3 region has 16 residues. The CDR3 DNA sequence: TGTGCCAGCAGTTCAAGACTAGCGGGAGGACAGGGTGAGCAGTTCTTC. It translates to CASSSRLAGGQGEQFF.

The CDR3 spells CASSERGGSSYEQYF. The CDR3 DNA follows: TGTGCCAGCAGTGAACGTGGGGGTAGCTCCTACGAGCAGTACTTC. J is TRBJ2-7 and V is TRBV6-1, with D possibly called TRBD1 or TRBD2 (5 bases each). The V end lost 2 bases, the J end lost 0 bases, and 11 bases lay between the germline ends. There are 15 residues in the CDR3. CDR1 MNHNS and CDR2 SASEGT come from the germline V gene.

The chain links TRBV27 to TRBJ1-5; unclear D gene. The CDR3 is made up of 14 amino acids. Germline loops: CDR1 MNHEY, CDR2 SMNVEV (reference sequence). Trimming took 4 bases from V and 4 from J, leaving 11 bases between them. CDR3 nucleotides: TGTGCCAGCAGTTCCCCACTAAAGAATCAGCCCCAGCATTTT. Protein product: CASSSPLKNQPQHF.

The chain is built from TRBV10-3 and TRBJ2-5, with 9 bases aligning to TRBD2. The CDR3 is 14 amino acids. The J segment lost 4 bases and the V segment lost 3 bases, leaving 3 bases of the junction unmatched. Germline V gives CDR1 ENHRY, CDR2 SYGVKD. This chain's CDR3 is CAISDPSGIETQYF. CDR3 coding DNA: TGTGCCATCAGTGATCCTAGCGGGATAGAGACCCAGTACTTC.

The genes are TRBV5-1 and TRBJ2-1, with a possible D match to TRBD2 (5 bases). This CDR3 contains 15 residues. CDR1 SGHRS and CDR2 YFSETQ come from the germline V gene. The V and J ends lost 2 bases and 10 bases respectively, with 19 bases between them. The DNA of the CDR3 is TGCGCCAGCAGCTTACCCGGAAGCGGCGGGCCGGAGCAGTTCTTC. Translating it yields CASSLPGSGGPEQFF. Based on the CDR3 plus reference TRBV5-1 and TRBJ2-1, the full variable domain is KAGVTQTPRYLIKTRGQQVTLSCSPISGHRSVSWYQQTPGQGLQFLFEYFSETQRNKGNFPGRFSGRQFSNSRSEMNVSTLELGDSALYLCASSLPGSGGPEQFFGPGTRLTVL.

This chain links TRBV27 with TRBJ1-6; D remains ambiguous. V gave up 0 bases and J gave up 12 bases, with 6 bases separating them. Germline V CDR1 and CDR2: MNHEY, SMNVEV (reference sequence). This CDR3 is built from 12 residues. The CDR3 DNA reads as TGTGCCAGCAGTTTATCGGAAGGACCCCTCCACTTT. Protein: CASSLSEGPLHF.

The V call is TRBV5-1, the J call TRBJ1-6, with 7 bases matching TRBD1. The CDR3 extends over 15 amino acids. Unmatched junction bases numbered 7, after V lost 4 bases and J lost 6 bases. Germline V gene sequence: CDR1 SGHRS, CDR2 YFSETQ. CDR3 nucleotide sequence: TGCGCCAGCAGCGTAGGGACAGCCTTTAATTCACCCCTCCACTTT. Translated: CASSVGTAFNSPLHF.

This chain links TRBV7-2 with TRBJ1-4, with D uncertain. V lost 2 bases, J lost 6 bases, and 13 bases lay in between. This CDR3 has 15 residues. Germline CDR1 reads SGHTA; CDR2 reads FQGNSA. The CDR3 sequence is CASSLSRGRDEKLFF. In DNA, the CDR3 is TGTGCCAGCAGCTTATCTCGGGGAAGAGATGAAAAACTGTTTTTT.

In this sample, this clone turned up a few times. V and J are TRBV30 and TRBJ1-1; no reliable D call. This CDR3 has 14 amino acids. The V and J ends lost 2 bases and 2 bases respectively, with 12 bases between them. The germline V gene has CDR1 GTSNPN and CDR2 SVGIG (reference sequence). CDR3 in DNA: TGTGCCTGGAGTCCCTTCGGGGTTAACACTGAAGCTTTCTTT. This codes for CAWSPFGVNTEAFF. Full variable domain (outside the CDR3, taken from reference TRBV30 and TRBJ1-1): SQTIHQWPATLVQPVGSPLSLECTVEGTSNPNLYWYRQAAGRGLQLLFYSVGIGQISSEVPQNLSASRPQDRQFILSSKKLLLSDSGFYLCAWSPFGVNTEAFFGQGTRLTVV.

CDR3: CASSLGGEQYF. CDR3 nucleotide sequence: TGCGCCAGCAGCTTGGGGGGCGAGCAGTACTTC. This sequence joins TRBV5-1 and TRBJ2-7; D unresolved. The CDR3 totals 11 residues. Germline values: CDR1 SGHRS, CDR2 YFSETQ. V gave up 0 bases and J gave up 6 bases, with 4 bases separating them. Full variable domain (remainder filled in from reference TRBV5-1 and TRBJ2-7): KAGVTQTPRYLIKTRGQQVTLSCSPISGHRSVSWYQQTPGQGLQFLFEYFSETQRNKGNFPGRFSGRQFSNSRSEMNVSTLELGDSALYLCASSLGGEQYFGPGTRLTVT.

V gene TRBV7-3 combines with J gene TRBJ2-1; 7 positions match TRBD2. Germline V gene data show CDR1 as SGHTA and CDR2 as FQGTGA. This CDR3 region has 16 residues. The junction had 10 bases not matched to a gene; V was cut back by 2 bases and J by 6 bases. The CDR3 is CASSLGGGSPSNEQFF. Here the CDR3 DNA reads TGTGCCAGCAGCTTAGGGGGGGGTAGCCCCTCCAATGAGCAGTTCTTC.